These 18 T cell receptor beta chains were sequenced from one sample in a study of PD-1 blockade in mismatch repair-deficient tumors. Profiled with immunoSEQ multiplex PCR; TCRdb holds only in-frame clones, not every one. The table includes some 130,000 clones, approximately 91% detected once. The sequences come from peripheral blood, collected 72 weeks after starting pembrolizumab. These receptors were obtained from an adult with mismatch repair-deficient cancer.

The V gene is TRBV4-3, the J gene TRBJ1-4; the D gene is possibly TRBD1 (5 bases). This CDR3 is 16 amino acids long. Germline loops: CDR1 LGHNA, CDR2 YSLEER. The ends were cut back, 0 bases at V and 2 bases at J, with 10 bases in the middle. CDR3: CASSQDPGWTNEKLFF. The CDR3, as DNA: TGCGCCAGCAGCCAAGACCCAGGGTGGACTAATGAAAAACTGTTTTTT.

The J gene is TRBJ2-7, the V gene TRBV10-1; 9 bases line up with TRBD2. V was clipped by 6 bases and J by 7 bases; unmatched bases: 10. The germline V gene encodes CDR1 WNHNN and CDR2 SYGVQD (reference sequence). CDR3 length equals 14 residues. CDR3: CASSARLAVGEQYF. CDR3 sequence (DNA): TGCGCCAGCAGCGCCAGACTAGCGGTGGGGGAGCAGTACTTC.

V gene TRBV19 combines with J gene TRBJ2-5; 7 nucleotides align to TRBD2. This CDR3 contains 18 residues. The V and J ends lost 5 bases and 9 bases, in that order; junction bases with no gene match: 24. The germline CDR1 and CDR2 sequences are LNHDA and SQIVND (reference sequence). CDR3: CASSATSAVGDSREAQYF. In DNA, the CDR3 is TGTGCCAGTAGTGCCACGTCAGCTGTCGGGGACTCACGGGAGGCCCAGTACTTC.

The DNA for the CDR3 is TGTGCCAGCAGTGTACTAGCGGGAGCCACCGGGGAGCTGTTTTTT. This sequence encodes CASSVLAGATGELFF. J is TRBJ2-2 and V is TRBV6-4, with 11 bases identical to TRBD2. Germline loops: CDR1 MRHNA, CDR2 SNTAGT. This CDR3 comprises 15 residues. With 4 bases clipped from V and 4 bases from J, the junction kept 2 bases outside the gene matches.

V is TRBV30 and J is TRBJ2-1; TRBD2 is a possible D gene (6 bases). Germline values: CDR1 GTSNPN, CDR2 SVGIG (reference sequence). The CDR3 extends over 14 amino acids. V lost 1 base and J lost 1, with 8 bases in between. The CDR3 region has the DNA TGTGCCTGGAGTGGGGGGGTTTCCTACAATGAGCAGTTCTTC. This translates into CAWSGGVSYNEQFF.

The J gene is TRBJ2-2, the V gene TRBV4-3, with TRBD1 identical over 7 bases. This CDR3 is 18 amino acids long. Germline CDR1 reads LGHNA; CDR2 reads YSLEER. V shed 3 bases and J 9 bases; nucleotides not matched to a gene: 19. CDR3 region: CASSQGTASNIGDRELFF. The CDR3 DNA follows: TGCGCCAGCAGCCAGGGGACAGCCTCCAATATCGGGGACCGGGAGCTGTTTTTT.

The V and J genes are TRBV28 and TRBJ1-4, with a weak D call TRBD1 (6 bases). Germline V gene sequence: CDR1 MDHEN, CDR2 SYDVKM. The V end was cut by 1 base, the J end by 4 bases, with 19 bases between. The CDR3 extends over 18 amino acids. This CDR3 is CASSLYIGGGPINEKLFF. In nucleotides, the CDR3 is TGTGCCAGCAGTTTATATATAGGGGGAGGCCCGATTAATGAAAAACTGTTTTTT.

The gene calls are TRBV2 and TRBJ2-3; the match to TRBD1 covers 9 bases. V gave up 10 bases and J gave up 7 bases; unmatched junction bases: 12. CDR1 and CDR2 from the germline V gene are SNHLY and FYNNEI. The CDR3 has 14 amino acids. The CDR3 bases are TGTGCCACCGCAGGGGGGACAGGGCCTTATACGCAGTATTTT. It translates to CATAGGTGPYTQYF.

The V and J genes are TRBV2 and TRBJ2-3; 15 nucleotides match TRBD2. J was trimmed by 4 bases and V by 8 bases; bases with no gene match: 7. The germline V gene encodes CDR1 SNHLY and CDR2 FYNNEI. The CDR3 covers 16 residues. In nucleotides, the CDR3 is TGTGCCAGCCCGGGTGGACTAGCGGGAGGGCCAGATACGCAGTATTTT. Translating gives CASPGGLAGGPDTQYF.

The chain employs TRBV6-5 and TRBJ1-4, with D tentatively TRBD1 (5 bases). The CDR3 has 15 residues. Deletions cut 0 bases from V and 8 bases from J, with 13 bases between. The germline V gene encodes CDR1 MNHEY and CDR2 SVGAGI. Here the CDR3 reads CASSYSSGGGEKLFF. The CDR3 DNA reads as TGTGCCAGCAGTTACTCGTCGGGGGGTGGGGAAAAACTGTTTTTT.

This clone was seen a handful of times. J is TRBJ2-7 and V is TRBV15, with 8 bases that match TRBD1. Germline CDR1 reads LNHNV; CDR2 reads YYDKDF (reference sequence). The V gene end was trimmed by 5 bases and the J gene end by 5 bases; junction bases not matched to a gene: 8. This CDR3 region has 14 residues. This chain's CDR3 is CATSPRGQKNEQYF. In nucleotides, the CDR3 is TGTGCCACCAGCCCCAGGGGGCAGAAGAACGAGCAGTACTTC.

This chain uses TRBV28 with TRBJ2-3, with 14 bases lining up with TRBD2. CDR3 length: 17 amino acids. The V gene's germline CDR1 is MDHEN and CDR2 SYDVKM. J was trimmed by 6 bases and V by 2 bases; bases with no gene match: 7. The CDR3 loop is CASSLRRTSGRSDTQYF. The CDR3, as DNA: TGTGCCAGCAGTTTACGCCGGACTAGCGGGAGGTCTGATACGCAGTATTTT. Full variable domain (missing parts from reference TRBV28 and TRBJ2-3): DVKVTQSSRYLVKRTGEKVFLECVQDMDHENMFWYRQDPGLGLRLIYFSYDVKMKEKGDIPEGYSVSREKKERFSLILESASTNQTSMYLCASSLRRTSGRSDTQYFGPGTRLTVL.

The chain recombines TRBV5-4 with TRBJ1-2, with D uncertain. V was cut by 5 bases and J by 2 bases, with 10 bases left in between. From germline, CDR1 is SGHNT and CDR2 YYREEE (reference sequence). This CDR3 has 13 amino acids. For the CDR3, the DNA is TGTGCCAGCAGTTCGAAACCAAACTATGGCTACACCTTC. Encoded protein: CASSSKPNYGYTF.

This chain uses TRBV7-2 with TRBJ2-7; 9 positions agree with TRBD2. The germline V gene encodes CDR1 SGHTA and CDR2 FQGNSA. This CDR3 is 15 amino acids long. J lost 4 bases, V lost 3 bases, and 7 bases had no gene match. This CDR3 is CASSFSVAGVYEQYF. In nucleotides, the CDR3 is TGTGCCAGCAGCTTTTCGGTAGCGGGAGTATACGAGCAGTACTTC.

The V and J genes are TRBV7-6 and TRBJ2-5, with D tentatively TRBD1 (5 bases). V was cut by 5 bases and J by 5 bases, with 18 bases left in between. Per the germline V gene, CDR1 is SGHVS and CDR2 is FNYEAQ. The CDR3 is made up of 15 amino acids. DNA for the CDR3: TGTGCCAGCAGCCCCCGCGTTAGGGGCGCGGAGACCCAGTACTTC. The encoded protein is CASSPRVRGAETQYF. The entire variable domain, with the rest obtained from reference TRBV7-6 and TRBJ2-5, is as follows: GAGVSQSPRYKVTKRGQDVALRCDPISGHVSLYWYRQALGQGPEFLTYFNYEAQQDKSGLPNDRFSAERPEGSISTLTIQRTEQRDSAMYRCASSPRVRGAETQYFGPGTRLLVL.

The chain employs TRBV4-1 and TRBJ1-5, with D unresolved. Germline CDR1 MGHRA, CDR2 YSYEKL. Trimming removed 1 base at V and 0 bases at J, with 7 bases between. The CDR3 length is 15 residues. The CDR3 DNA reads TGCGCCAGCAGCCAAGTAGGCCATAGCAATCAGCCCCAGCATTTT. It yields the protein CASSQVGHSNQPQHF.

The chain is built from TRBV19 and TRBJ1-4; unclear D gene. CDR1 and CDR2 from the germline V gene are LNHDA and SQIVND (reference sequence). The CDR3 totals 16 residues. Deletions cut 4 bases from V and 5 bases from J, with 17 bases between. The CDR3 protein is CASSTTYGERNEKLFF. CDR3 bases: TGTGCCAGTAGTACGACCTACGGGGAGAGGAATGAAAAACTGTTTTTT.

The chain employs TRBV15 and TRBJ2-7; D is possibly TRBD1 (5 bases). Trimming removed 0 bases at V and 3 bases at J, with 12 bases between. CDR1 is LNHNV and CDR2 is YYDKDF in the germline V gene (reference sequence). CDR3 size: 15 residues. CDR3: CATSRDPARDYEQYF. CDR3 in DNA: TGTGCCACCAGCAGAGACCCCGCCAGGGACTACGAGCAGTACTTC.